This T cell receptor (beta chain) was identified during a study of OX40 agonist ivuxolimab in advanced cancers. About the study: Intravenous ivuxolimab at 0.01 to 10 mg/kg was given to patients every 2 weeks. Two patients with cutaneous melanoma and one with hepatocellular carcinoma, three in total, showed partial responses. General study points: At 0.1 to 3.0 mg/kg, clonal expansion of CD4+ and CD8+ blood T cells had occurred by week 6. In a subset of nonresponders, normalized T-cell clonal expansion was also low.

To note about this clone: No antigen is known for it.

CDR1 and CDR2 (germline): SGHRS, YFSETQ. CDR3 length: 15 amino acids. V was trimmed by 3 bases and J by 2 bases, leaving 9 bases between them. Data came from immunoSEQ multiplex PCR; TCRdb stores just in-frame clones and leaves some out. The sample holds about 82,000 clones, about 82% seen once. The source was CD4+ or CD8+ T cells sorted from blood, collected in a trial of the OX40 agonist ivuxolimab. The chain joins TRBV5-1 to TRBJ1-6, with D perhaps TRBD1 (6 bases). The sequence was collected from an adult with an advanced solid tumor such as melanoma, head and neck, liver or kidney cancer. The CDR3 nucleotides read TGCGCCAGCAGCTCAGGGGCTCCCTATAATTCACCCCTCCACTTT. This gives the protein CASSSGAPYNSPLHF. The entire variable domain, with the rest obtained from reference TRBV5-1 and TRBJ1-6, is as follows: KAGVTQTPRYLIKTRGQQVTLSCSPISGHRSVSWYQQTPGQGLQFLFEYFSETQRNKGNFPGRFSGRQFSNSRSEMNVSTLELGDSALYLCASSSGAPYNSPLHFGNGTRLTVT.